Below, one TCR beta chain is given with its context. Its specificity is unknown. Time point denoted: newly diagnosed GD, antithyroid drugs for less than 3 months. The TCR library used RNA extracted from PBMCs. A volume of nine milliliters of peripheral blood was collected in EDTA tubes. Germline values: CDR1 DFQATT, CDR2 SNEGSKA (reference sequence). The V gene lost 0 bases and the J gene lost 2 bases, with 13 bases spanning the gap. The CDR3 covers 15 residues. These data are taken from a study of regulatory T cells in long-lasting Graves disease. In building TCR beta libraries, iRepertoire HTBI primers were used together with Arm-PCR of CDR3 regions. Authors' data handling: The samples yielded about 63 TRBV and some 15 TRBJ segments. TCRdb re-called the multiplex PCR reads through MiXCR, storing one row per CDR3 protein. These V and J calls are TCRdb output, not the study's own analysis. The data show 350,000 to 400,000 distinct CDR3 sequences, with roughly a sixth seen just once and 20% to 25% held by the top ten.

Study-wide results and limits: Patients with persistent disease showed a bias toward TRBV28, TRBJ1-2 and TRBJ2-5. Fewer public clonotypes were shared by new patients (966) than by persistent patients (2,741).

The sequences come from peripheral blood mononuclear cells (PBMCs), collected at new diagnosis, from a patient treated with antithyroid drugs. This TCR was sampled from a female donor with Graves disease. V and J are TRBV20-1 and TRBJ1-1; TRBD1 is a possible D gene (6 bases). In nucleotides, the CDR3 is TGCAGTGCTAGAGATGTACGGGGGGCAAACACTGAAGCTTTCTTT. It codes for CSARDVRGANTEAFF.